This TCR beta chain was obtained from a study of blood T cell repertoires in COVID-19. The wider study: T cells, B-cell-depleted T cells, or PBMCs provided the cDNA or gDNA that served as material.

Method: immunoSEQ multiplex PCR; TCRdb's copy keeps in-frame clones and lacks some. The data contain roughly 190,000 clones, around 90% of them singletons. CDR1 and CDR2 (germline): SGHDN, FVKESK. The CDR3 has 14 amino acids. V gave up 3 bases and J gave up 8 bases, with 17 bases separating them. This clone was recorded once. Recruitment covered 20 to 25 US areas and drew participants whose ages spanned 18 to 89 years. Donors in Cohort 3 who had recovered were those with two negative PCRs, healthcare professional clearance, or resolution of their symptoms. The sequencing input was PBMCs or T cells enriched from blood (not recorded which). The chain links TRBV14 to TRBJ2-7; possibly TRBD1 for D (5 bases). This TCR was recovered from a woman under 40 who had recovered from COVID-19. CDR3 sequence (DNA): TGTGCCAGCAGCCATCCATTGAGCAGGGAACAGCAGTACTTC. Protein product: CASSHPLSREQQYF.